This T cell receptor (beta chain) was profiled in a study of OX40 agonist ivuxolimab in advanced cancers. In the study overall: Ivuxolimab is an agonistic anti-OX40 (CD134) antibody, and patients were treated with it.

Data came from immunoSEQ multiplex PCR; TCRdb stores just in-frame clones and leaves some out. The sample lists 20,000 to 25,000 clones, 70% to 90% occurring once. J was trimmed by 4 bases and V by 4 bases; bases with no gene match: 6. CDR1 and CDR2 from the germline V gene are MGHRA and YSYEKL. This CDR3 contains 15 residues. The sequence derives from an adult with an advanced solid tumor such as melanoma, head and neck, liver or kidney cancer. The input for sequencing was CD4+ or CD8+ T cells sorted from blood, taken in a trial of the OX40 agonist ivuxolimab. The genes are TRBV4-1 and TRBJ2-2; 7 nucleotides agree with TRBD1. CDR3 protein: CASSPTGTATGELFF. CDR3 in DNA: TGCGCCAGCAGCCCAACTGGGACAGCCACCGGGGAGCTGTTTTTT.